The 30 T cell receptor beta chains listed next were all sequenced from one sample in a study of human T cells and chemical hapten exposure. TCRdb re-called the RACE reads with MiXCR, one entry per CDR3 protein. The table shows some 71,000 distinct CDR3 sequences, with around 10% occurring only once. Indicated time point: patch test 3, about 24 weeks after DPC sensitization. Treatment of the sample: therapeutic diphenylcyclopropenone sensitization with weekly scalp DPC. Specimen: whole blood, collected in connection with sensitization to the hapten diphenylcyclopropenone (DPC). Receptors were obtained from a woman between 45 and 65 years old with alopecia areata. Some clones in this sample may be carry-over from other donors' samples.

The chain links TRBV14 to TRBJ2-1; D call uncertain. Trimming left V 3 bases short and J 8 bases short, with 11 bases between. Germline V gene data show CDR1 as SGHDN and CDR2 as FVKESK. The CDR3 spans 13 residues. The CDR3 nucleotides read TGTGCCAGCAGCCAGCAGATTGGGGATGAGCAGTTCTTC. Translating gives CASSQQIGDEQFF. Using reference TRBV14 and TRBJ2-1 for the parts outside the CDR3, the full variable domain is EAGVTQFPSHSVIEKGQTVTLRCDPISGHDNLYWYRRVMGKEIKFLLHFVKESKQDESGMPNNRFLAERTGGTYSTLKVQPAELEDSGVYFCASSQQIGDEQFFGPGTRLTVL.

This chain joins TRBV28 and TRBJ2-4, with D perhaps TRBD1 (5 bases). The CDR3 has 17 amino acids. V was shortened by 2 bases and J by 3 bases, with 17 bases between the two germline ends. Germline CDR1 is MDHEN and CDR2 is SYDVKM. As DNA, the CDR3 is TGTGCCAGCAGTTTAGGGTCCAGGGCTATTATCAAAAACATTCAGTACTTC. Its protein product is CASSLGSRAIIKNIQYF.

This clonotype was seen ten or more times. The CDR3 region has the DNA TGTGCCAGCATGGGGCAGCACGATACGCAGTATTTT. It encodes CASMGQHDTQYF. The chain has TRBV27 and TRBJ2-3; D perhaps matches TRBD1 (5 bases). The CDR3 covers 12 residues. Deletions cut 7 bases from V and 6 bases from J, with 11 bases between. Germline-derived CDR1 and CDR2 are MNHEY and SMNVEV (reference sequence).

The rearrangement joins TRBV28 to TRBJ2-7, with 9 bases fitting TRBD2. Germline lookup yields CDR1 MDHEN and CDR2 SYDVKM. This CDR3 contains 15 residues. V lost 8 bases to trimming and J lost 2 bases; unmatched junction nucleotides: 10. CDR3 nucleotides: TGTGCCAGCCAAAACCCAGCGGGAGGCCCCTACGAGCAGTACTTC. Translating it yields CASQNPAGGPYEQYF.

In its sample, this clonotype was seen a few times. The rearrangement links TRBV7-2 to TRBJ1-1; D ambiguous. The germline V gene encodes CDR1 SGHTA and CDR2 FQGNSA. Deletions cut 3 bases from V and 4 bases from J, with 9 bases between. The CDR3 consists of 13 residues. The CDR3 DNA follows: TGTGCCAGCAGCTTTAAGCTTCTCACTGAAGCTTTCTTT. This encodes CASSFKLLTEAFF.

This clonotype was counted a few times. The gene calls are TRBV10-3 and TRBJ1-4, with 7 bases aligning to TRBD1. The germline V gene has CDR1 ENHRY and CDR2 SYGVKD. This CDR3 is 16 amino acids long. Trimming removed 10 bases from V and 7 bases from J; junction bases left unmatched: 18. DNA of the CDR3: TGTGCCACCCAGATGGGACCCGACAGGGAAGGTGAAAAACTGTTTTTT. Protein: CATQMGPDREGEKLFF.

The chain has TRBV9 and TRBJ2-7, with TRBD1 as a possible D gene (6 bases). This CDR3 has 12 amino acids. Trimming cost V 7 bases and J 5 bases, with 13 bases left between them. Germline V lookup: CDR1 SGDLS, CDR2 YYNGEE. DNA of the CDR3: TGTGCCAGCTCAGGGGTCAGCGACGAGCAGTACTTC. Translated: CASSGVSDEQYF.

This clonotype has at least ten counts. The chain joins TRBV27 to TRBJ1-6; D is unresolved. Trimming stripped 2 bases from V and 14 bases from J, with 13 bases between. This CDR3 has 13 amino acids. The germline V gene has CDR1 MNHEY and CDR2 SMNVEV (reference sequence). This chain's CDR3 is CASSLGRVRTLHF. The DNA for the CDR3 is TGTGCCAGCAGTTTAGGTCGAGTTCGAACCCTCCACTTT.

The sample holds many counts of this clonotype. The rearrangement uses TRBV12-3 or TRBV12-4 and TRBJ2-1; a weak D match, TRBD2 (5 bases). Deletions cut 5 bases from V and 10 bases from J, with 18 bases between. This CDR3 spans 14 amino acids. The CDR3 nucleotides read TGTGCCAGCAGTCGCGGAAGAGGGAGAAGCGAGCAGTTCTTC. Encoded protein: CASSRGRGRSEQFF.

This sequence joins TRBV7-2 and TRBJ2-2; unclear D gene. The germline V and J ends were trimmed by 9 bases and 3 bases, with 14 bases remaining between them. There are 14 residues in the CDR3. Germline V lookup: CDR1 SGHTA, CDR2 FQGNSA. The CDR3 DNA reads TGTGCCAGTGCTTATACCCGAGACACCGGGGAGCTGTTTTTT. Amino acids: CASAYTRDTGELFF.

The V and J genes are TRBV11-2 and TRBJ2-4; possible D gene TRBD2, 5 bases. Germline V gives CDR1 SGHAT, CDR2 FQNNGV. This CDR3 is built from 14 residues. V was shortened by 5 bases and J by 0 bases, with 8 bases between the two germline ends. CDR3 DNA sequence: TGTGCCAGCAGCGCCGGGATAGCCAAAAACATTCAGTACTTC. Translation: CASSAGIAKNIQYF.

The table lists this clonotype with a count of one. The gene calls are TRBV3-1 and TRBJ1-1, with a tentative D call TRBD1 (5 bases). This CDR3 spans 14 amino acids. Between the trimmed V and J ends, which lost 4 bases and 4 bases, there was a span of 13 bases. Germline V lookup: CDR1 LGHDT, CDR2 YNNKEL (reference sequence). The CDR3 region is CASSPPGSGTEAFF. CDR3 bases: TGTGCCAGCAGCCCCCCAGGGTCTGGCACTGAAGCTTTCTTT.

This clonotype came up many times. This chain uses TRBV15 with TRBJ1-2; D remains ambiguous. Germline lookup yields CDR1 LNHNV and CDR2 YYDKDF (reference sequence). V lost 0 bases, J lost 8 bases, and 19 bases lay in between. This CDR3 comprises 16 residues. The chain's CDR3 is CATSRDTGLSMPGYTF. The CDR3 DNA reads as TGTGCCACCAGCAGAGATACGGGCCTTTCTATGCCCGGCTACACCTTC.

There are a few counts of this clonotype. This chain joins TRBV27 and TRBJ2-5; the D gene is possibly TRBD2 (6 bases). V was trimmed by 3 bases and J by 7 bases, leaving 18 bases between them. Looked up from germline, CDR1 is MNHEY and CDR2 is SMNVEV (reference sequence). This CDR3 contains 15 residues. CDR3 coding DNA: TGTGCCAGCAGTTTTTCAGCGGAGGCAGCGGGGACCCAGTACTTC. It translates to CASSFSAEAAGTQYF.

This chain links TRBV6-5 with TRBJ2-3, with TRBD2 matching over 9 bases. Losses at the gene ends were 8 bases for V and 3 bases for J; bases not matched to a gene: 6. The CDR3 is 14 amino acids. Germline lookup yields CDR1 MNHEY and CDR2 SVGAGI. The CDR3 nucleotides read TGTGCCAGCCGTCGTAGCGGGAGTACAGATACGCAGTATTTT. It yields the protein CASRRSGSTDTQYF.

The chain employs TRBV12-3 or TRBV12-4 and TRBJ2-2; D tentatively reads TRBD1 or TRBD2 (5 bases each). V lost 7 bases and J 0 bases, leaving 9 bases between the germline ends. This CDR3 spans 14 amino acids. CDR3 loop: CASTGTANTGELFF. The CDR3 DNA reads TGTGCCAGCACCGGGACCGCGAACACCGGGGAGCTGTTTTTT.

Details on this clonotype: The conserved phenylalanine or tryptophan is not found at the CDR3 terminus, so this likely reflects a read error. J is TRBJ2-5 and V is TRBV12-3 or TRBV12-4; TRBD2 agrees at 11 bases. The ends lost 5 bases at V and 3 bases at J; junction bases unmatched: 23. The CDR3 has 21 amino acids. This CDR3 is CASSPASGTSGNVFTEETQYL. The CDR3 DNA sequence: TGTGCCAGCAGTCCAGCTTCCGGGACTAGCGGAAATGTATTTACGGAAGAGACCCAGTACTTA.

This chain joins TRBV29-1 and TRBJ2-5, with D possibly TRBD1 on 6 matching bases. Germline CDR1 and CDR2: SQVTM and ANQGSEA. This CDR3 has 12 residues. Trimming shortened V by 7 bases and J by 1 base, and 10 bases separated the two germline ends. The CDR3 loop is CSARTAQETQYF. The CDR3 DNA is TGCAGCGCTAGGACAGCCCAAGAGACCCAGTACTTC.

Ten or more counts support this clonotype. V and J are TRBV11-2 and TRBJ1-1, with D tentatively TRBD1 (5 bases). The CDR3 is 12 amino acids. Trimming shortened V by 2 bases and J by 10 bases, and 11 bases separated the two germline ends. Germline V gene data show CDR1 as SGHAT and CDR2 as FQNNGV. CDR3 region: CASSLNGGTAFF. The DNA for the CDR3 is TGTGCCAGCAGCTTAAATGGGGGTACAGCTTTCTTT. The entire variable domain, with the rest obtained from reference TRBV11-2 and TRBJ1-1, is as follows: EAGVAQSPRYKIIEKRQSVAFWCNPISGHATLYWYQQILGQGPKLLIQFQNNGVVDDSQLPKDRFSAERLKGVDSTLKIQPAKLEDSAVYLCASSLNGGTAFFGQGTRLTVV.

The V gene is TRBV18, the J gene TRBJ1-5, with D maybe TRBD1 (5 bases). V was trimmed by 2 bases and J by 1 base, leaving 12 bases between them. CDR1 and CDR2 from the germline V gene are KGHSH and LQKENI. This CDR3 spans 16 amino acids. The DNA of the CDR3 is TGTGCCAGCTCACCAACGGGGCCAAGGAGCAATCAGCCCCAGCATTTT. It translates to CASSPTGPRSNQPQHF.

The V call is TRBV7-2, the J call TRBJ2-1; TRBD2 aligns across 12 bases. Trimming cost V 4 bases and J 6 bases; bases outside gene matches: 13. Germline V CDR1 and CDR2: SGHTA, FQGNSA. The length of the CDR3 is 18 residues. CDR3 residues: CASSSALLLAGGSNEQFF. The DNA of the CDR3 is TGTGCCAGCAGCTCCGCCTTGCTACTAGCGGGAGGTAGCAATGAGCAGTTCTTC.

This clonotype was counted many times. The V and J genes are TRBV5-1 and TRBJ1-4, with TRBD1 as a possible D gene (5 bases). The germline V gene encodes CDR1 SGHRS and CDR2 YFSETQ. V lost 4 bases to trimming and J lost 7 bases, with 17 bases between them. This CDR3 has 15 amino acids. This CDR3 reads CASSPIGGLGEKLFF. The CDR3 DNA follows: TGCGCCAGCAGCCCCATTGGGGGGTTGGGTGAAAAACTGTTTTTT.

With regard to this clonotype: Compared with germline, one end of the junction differs, possibly owing to a read error. V is TRBV28 and J is TRBJ1-2; D gene unclear. The CDR3 spans 13 residues. Germline lookup yields CDR1 MDHEN and CDR2 SYDVKM. The CDR3 protein is CPSRRGSNYGYTF. CDR3 DNA: TGTCCCAGCCGTCGGGGTTCTAACTATGGCTACACCTTC.

This clonotype was counted a few times. The rearrangement joins TRBV7-2 to TRBJ2-6; 9 bases agree with TRBD1. V was clipped by 2 bases and J by 0 bases; unmatched bases: 5. Per germline, CDR1 SGHTA and CDR2 FQGNSA. This CDR3 is 18 amino acids long. In DNA form, the CDR3 reads TGTGCCAGCAGCTTATTTGGGACAGGGAGCTCTGGGGCCAACGTCCTGACTTTC. Its translation is CASSLFGTGSSGANVLTF. Supplemented by reference TRBV7-2 and TRBJ2-6, the full variable domain reads GAGVSQSPSNKVTEKGKDVELRCDPISGHTALYWYRQSLGQGLEFLIYFQGNSAPDKSGLPSDRFSAERTGGSVSTLTIQRTQQEDSAVYLCASSLFGTGSSGANVLTFGAGSRLTVL.

The table lists this clonotype with a few counts. The rearrangement uses TRBV6-6 and TRBJ1-6, with no clear D. Trimming cost V 7 bases and J 10 bases, with 17 bases left between them. Looked up from germline, CDR1 is MNHNY and CDR2 is SVGAGI (reference sequence). The CDR3 consists of 14 residues. The CDR3 spells CASTRGGFQSPLHF. CDR3 DNA: TGTGCCAGCACCAGAGGAGGTTTTCAATCACCCCTCCACTTT.

This clonotype was picked up many times. The genes are TRBV11-2 and TRBJ1-4; no reliable D call. The CDR3 is 12 residues long. Trimming cost V 4 bases and J 10 bases, with 10 bases left between them. Germline CDR1 is SGHAT and CDR2 is FQNNGV. For the CDR3, the DNA is TGTGCCAGCAGCTCGAGGTTTGGAAAACTGTTTTTT. This codes for CASSSRFGKLFF.

This clonotype turned up a few times. V and J are TRBV12-3 or TRBV12-4 and TRBJ1-1; D is possibly TRBD1 (5 bases). There are 12 residues in the CDR3. V lost 2 bases to trimming and J lost 12 bases, with 13 bases between them. The chain's CDR3 is CASSLNMRGTFF. DNA for the CDR3: TGTGCCAGCAGTTTAAATATGAGGGGTACTTTCTTT.

This clonotype has only a few counts. The rearrangement joins TRBV15 to TRBJ2-7, with 9 bases that match TRBD2. The germline gives CDR1 LNHNV, CDR2 YYDKDF (reference sequence). The trim removed 2 bases at V and 0 bases at J, leaving 5 bases unmatched. This CDR3 spans 16 amino acids. In DNA form, the CDR3 reads TGTGCCACCAGCAGAATGAGCGGGGGGAGCTCCTACGAGCAGTACTTC. Protein: CATSRMSGGSSYEQYF. Full variable domain (remainder filled in from reference TRBV15 and TRBJ2-7): DAMVIQNPRYQVTQFGKPVTLSCSQTLNHNVMYWYQQKSSQAPKLLFHYYDKDFNNEADTPDNFQSRRPNTSFCFLDIRSPGLGDTAMYLCATSRMSGGSSYEQYFGPGTRLTVT.

The gene calls are TRBV20-1 and TRBJ1-5; the D is unclear. The CDR3 covers 16 residues. CDR1 is DFQATT and CDR2 is SNEGSKA in the germline V gene (reference sequence). V was cut by 1 base and J by 5 bases, with 18 bases left in between. The CDR3, as DNA: TGCAGTGCTAGAGCCCCACCCAGGTCCGGGGATCAGCCCCAGCATTTT. It encodes CSARAPPRSGDQPQHF.

This chain uses TRBV7-2 with TRBJ1-1; D unresolved. The germline gives CDR1 SGHTA, CDR2 FQGNSA. The V gene lost 5 bases and the J gene lost 2 bases, with 15 bases spanning the gap. The CDR3 totals 15 residues. In DNA, the CDR3 is TGTGCCAGCAGCCGCGACGTTGACCCAAACACTGAAGCTTTCTTT. It specifies CASSRDVDPNTEAFF. The full variable domain, rest sourced from reference TRBV7-2 and TRBJ1-1, is GAGVSQSPSNKVTEKGKDVELRCDPISGHTALYWYRQSLGQGLEFLIYFQGNSAPDKSGLPSDRFSAERTGGSVSTLTIQRTQQEDSAVYLCASSRDVDPNTEAFFGQGTRLTVV.